This TCR beta chain was recorded in a study of OX40 agonist ivuxolimab in advanced cancers. Study results and caveats: The study observed clonal expansion of CD4+ and CD8+ blood T cells by week 6 at 0.1 to 3.0 mg/kg.

This clone was counted a single time. Its specificity is unknown. The junction had 4 bases not matched to a gene; V was cut back by 2 bases and J by 0 bases. CDR1 is SEHNR and CDR2 is FQNEAQ in the germline V gene (reference sequence). This CDR3 region has 16 residues. Sequencing was performed with immunoSEQ multiplex PCR; in TCRdb, only in-frame clones are kept and a portion is missing. The repertoire holds some 85,000 clones, with 90% to 95% as singletons. The sequence was collected from an adult with an advanced solid tumor such as melanoma, head and neck, liver or kidney cancer. The V and J genes are TRBV7-9 and TRBJ2-1, with 7 bases identical to TRBD2. The sample here was CD4+ or CD8+ T cells sorted from blood, taken in a trial of the OX40 agonist ivuxolimab. The CDR3 nucleotides read TGTGCCAGCAGCTTATCTAGCGGAATCTCCTACAATGAGCAGTTCTTC. This translates into CASSLSSGISYNEQFF. The variable domain in full, with the rest retrieved from reference TRBV7-9 and TRBJ2-1, is DTGVSQNPRHKITKRGQNVTFRCDPISEHNRLYWYRQTLGQGPEFLTYFQNEAQLEKSRLLSDRFSAERPKGSFSTLEIQRTEQGDSAMYLCASSLSSGISYNEQFFGPGTRLTVL.